This T cell receptor (beta chain) was sequenced for a study of control samples from healthy donors and cancer patients (dated by TCRdb to about 2020). As for this clone: Its antigen remains undetermined. Per-nucleotide qualities are absent, and no much larger clonotype sits a single base away.

The CDR3 has 17 amino acids, counting the end cysteine and phenylalanine. Here the CDR3 DNA is all that survives: 51 bases in frame from base 1. Cut back by 4 bases and 0 bases, the V and J ends lie 13 bases apart. Taken from the germline V gene (reference sequence), the CDR1 and CDR2 loops are MNHEY and SMNVEV. The receptor library was made with the immunoSEQ multiplex PCR assay. TCRdb mirrors the immuneACCESS table, restricted to in-frame sequences. Some clones are absent from its copies; in checked studies, under half trace to an unresolved V gene, and the reason for the others is unknown. The sample includes approximately 90,000 clones, with 70% to 85% observed a single time. The ten largest account for about 38% of the sample.

Input material: PBMCs. This chain joins TRBV27 to TRBJ2-6, with TRBD1 tentatively as D gene (6 bases match). This TCR derives from a man between 65 and 79 years old with lung cancer. The CDR3 reads as follows: CASSSDSPPSGANVLTF. The nucleotide sequence reads TGTGCCAGCAGTTCGGACAGCCCGCCCTCTGGGGCCAACGTCCTGACTTTC.